This T cell receptor (beta chain) was captured in a study of PD-1 blockade in classical Hodgkin lymphoma. Study context: It was nivolumab at 3 mg/kg, given intravenously every 2 weeks, that patients received. Study observations and caveats: Diversity similar to that of newly diagnosed patients was seen at baseline in complete responders. According to reports, newly diagnosed patients had lower baseline TCR diversity than healthy donors, and relapsed/refractory patients had lower baseline TCR diversity still.

Time point here: cycle 4 day 1 (C4D1), after less than 7 weeks of nivolumab. All the patients suffered relapse after autologous stem cell transplantation, and brentuximab vedotin exposure differed. Per the germline V gene, CDR1 is SGHRS and CDR2 is YFSETQ. This CDR3 has 17 residues. J was trimmed by 5 bases and V by 3 bases; bases with no gene match: 9. To note about this clone: Its antigen is not identified.

The method was immunoSEQ multiplex PCR; TCRdb's version includes in-frame clones alone and lacks a portion of them. The repertoire has 57,000 or so clones, 70% to 90% of them found once; the top ten carry over 7.5%. The receptor's source is a human donor with classical Hodgkin lymphoma. The source was peripheral blood mononuclear cells (PBMCs), collected before the fourth cycle of nivolumab. The rearrangement links TRBV5-1 to TRBJ2-2; 11 bases are a match to TRBD1. The CDR3 reads CASSSRPRDRGTGELFF. DNA of the CDR3: TGCGCCAGCAGCTCACGCCCCCGGGACAGGGGGACCGGGGAGCTGTTTTTT.